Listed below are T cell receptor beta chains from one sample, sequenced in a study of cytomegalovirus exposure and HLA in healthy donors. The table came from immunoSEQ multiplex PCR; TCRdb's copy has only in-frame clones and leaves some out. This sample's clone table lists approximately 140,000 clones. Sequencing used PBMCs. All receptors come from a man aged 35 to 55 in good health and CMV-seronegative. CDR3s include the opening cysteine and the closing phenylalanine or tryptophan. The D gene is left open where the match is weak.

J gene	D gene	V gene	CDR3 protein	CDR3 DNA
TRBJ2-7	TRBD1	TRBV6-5	CASSTTGEYEQYF	TGTGCCAGCAGTACAACAGGGGAGTACGAGCAGTACTTC
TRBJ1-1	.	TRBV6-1	CASSEGLAFF	TGTGCCAGCAGTGAGGGACTGGCTTTCTTT
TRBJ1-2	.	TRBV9	CASSVGGERANYYGYTF	TGTGCCAGCAGCGTAGGCGGGGAACGGGCCAACTACTATGGCTACACCTTC
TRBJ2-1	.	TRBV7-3	CASSSNSPGYNEQFF	TGTGCCAGCAGCTCAAACTCCCCGGGCTACAATGAGCAGTTCTTC
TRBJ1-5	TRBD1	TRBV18	CASSPYTGEQPQHF	TGTGCCAGCTCACCATATACAGGGGAACAGCCCCAGCATTTT
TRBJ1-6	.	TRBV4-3	CASSQDADLGGSPLHF	TGCGCCAGCAGCCAAGATGCCGACCTGGGGGGTTCACCCCTCCACTTT
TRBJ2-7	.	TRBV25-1	CASPLRDASYEQYF	TGTGCCAGTCCCCTACGGGATGCATCCTACGAGCAGTACTTC
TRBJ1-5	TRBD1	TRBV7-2	CASTLTGDQSPQHF	TGTGCCAGCACCCTTACAGGGGATCAAAGCCCCCAGCATTTT
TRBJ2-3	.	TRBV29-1	CSVAIPSGITDTQYF	TGCAGCGTTGCAATCCCTTCAGGCATCACAGATACGCAGTATTTT
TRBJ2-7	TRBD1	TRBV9	CASSPGQGTYEQYF	TGTGCCAGCAGCCCGGGACAGGGAACCTACGAGCAGTACTTC
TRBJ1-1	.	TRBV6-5	CASSSAQSLFF	TGTGCCAGCAGTTCCGCACAGTCTCTTTTCTTT
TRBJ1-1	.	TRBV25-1	CASSESRGTMEAFF	TGTGCCAGCAGTGAATCTAGGGGGACAATGGAAGCTTTCTTT
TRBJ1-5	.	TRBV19	CASRTGQSMGNQPQHF	TGTGCCAGTAGGACTGGACAGAGCATGGGCAATCAGCCCCAGCATTTT
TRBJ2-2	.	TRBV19	CASSIGSGLTGELFF	TGTGCCAGTAGTATCGGTTCGGGACTCACCGGGGAGCTGTTTTTT
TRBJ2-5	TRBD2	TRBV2	CASSALAGGETQYF	TGTGCCAGCAGTGCCCTAGCGGGGGGCGAGACCCAGTACTTC
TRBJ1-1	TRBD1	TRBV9	CASSVDGTAEAFF	TGTGCCAGCAGCGTAGATGGGACAGCAGAAGCTTTCTTT
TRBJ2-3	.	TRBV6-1	CASSEISGSSTDTQYF	TGTGCCAGCAGTGAAATTAGCGGCTCTAGCACAGATACGCAGTATTTT
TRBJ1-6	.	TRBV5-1	CASSEGSPSPLHF	TGCGCCAGCAGCGAGGGCAGCCCATCACCCCTCCACTTT
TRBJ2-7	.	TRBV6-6	CASSYGSNEQYF	TGTGCCAGCAGTTATGGGAGCAACGAGCAGTACTTC
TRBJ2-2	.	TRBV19	CASSRVGTAGELFF	TGTGCCAGTAGTAGGGTGGGGACTGCCGGGGAGCTGTTTTTT
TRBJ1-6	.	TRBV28	CASSLSSHDSPLHF	TGTGCCAGCAGTTTGAGCTCCCATGATTCACCCCTCCACTTT
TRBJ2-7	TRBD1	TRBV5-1	CASSLLSGQSRAEQYF	TGCGCCAGCAGCTTGCTTTCGGGACAGTCCCGCGCGGAGCAGTACTTC
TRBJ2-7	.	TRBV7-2	CASSLSRTASYEQYF	TGTGCCAGCAGCTTGTCCAGGACAGCATCCTACGAGCAGTACTTC
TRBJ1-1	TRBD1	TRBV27	CASRRGQGARYTEAFF	TGTGCCAGCAGGCGAGGACAGGGGGCGCGTTATACTGAAGCTTTCTTT
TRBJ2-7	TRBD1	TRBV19	CASSPIRGQGSYEQYF	TGTGCCAGTAGTCCAATCCGGGGACAGGGGTCCTACGAGCAGTACTTC
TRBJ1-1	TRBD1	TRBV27	CASSPGQGARAFF	TGTGCCAGCAGTCCCGGACAGGGGGCTCGGGCTTTCTTT
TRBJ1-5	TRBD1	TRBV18	CASSLGTVSNQPQHF	TGTGCCAGCTCACTCGGGACAGTCTCCAATCAGCCCCAGCATTTT